Given below is one T cell receptor (beta chain) in context. The antigen it recognizes is unknown. No much larger clone exists at a distance of one base, and base qualities are not known. These data originate in a study of patients and donors after allogeneic stem cell transplantation (dated by TCRdb to 2018 to 2020). Libraries came from RT-PCR. Sequencing used a NextSeq 550. Through fastp at Q25 and MiXCR, TCRdb rebuilt clones from the public reads, retaining in-frame beta chains. Rows with one shared CDR3 protein collapse into an entry with the most common genes and DNA. The sample table shows 920,000 or so distinct CDR3 sequences, and roughly 17% are seen once. The biggest ten clones account for around 6% of the sample. Based on the germline V gene, the CDR1 and CDR2 sequences are SGHRS and YFSETQ. Counted from cysteine to phenylalanine, this CDR3 has 13 amino acids. The DNA shown is the 39-base CDR3, in frame from base 1. V is shortened by 5 bases, J by 3 bases, and the region joining them spans 11 bases.

The TCR sequence derives from a human donor who was either an allogeneic HSCT recipient or a stem cell or donor lymphocyte infusion donor (not recorded which). It is not recorded whose cells these are; they may come from a transplant donor. Sequencing was performed on blood, either unsorted or a sorted T cell fraction (not recorded which). The chain was built from TRBV5-1 and TRBJ1-1; no D gene call is confident. The sequence in DNA is TGCGCCAGCAGAGGTCCTGGGGACACTGAAGCTTTCTTT. It codes for CASRGPGDTEAFF.